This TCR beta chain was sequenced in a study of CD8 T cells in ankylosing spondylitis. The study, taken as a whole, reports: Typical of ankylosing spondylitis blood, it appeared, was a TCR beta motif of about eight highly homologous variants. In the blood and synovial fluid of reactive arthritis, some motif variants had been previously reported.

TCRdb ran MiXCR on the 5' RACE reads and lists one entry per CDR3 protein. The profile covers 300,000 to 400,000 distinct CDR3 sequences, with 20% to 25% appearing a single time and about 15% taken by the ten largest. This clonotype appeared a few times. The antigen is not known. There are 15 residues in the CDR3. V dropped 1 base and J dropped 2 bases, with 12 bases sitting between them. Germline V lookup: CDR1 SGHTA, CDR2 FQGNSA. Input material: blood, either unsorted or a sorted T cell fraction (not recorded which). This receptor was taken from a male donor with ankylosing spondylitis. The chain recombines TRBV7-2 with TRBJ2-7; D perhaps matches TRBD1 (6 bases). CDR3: CASSLVGGSTYEQYF. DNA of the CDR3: TGTGCCAGCAGCTTAGTAGGGGGATCGACCTACGAGCAGTACTTC.